The sample holds a few counts of the clone carrying this T cell receptor beta chain. Germline loops: CDR1 LNHDA, CDR2 SQIVND (reference sequence). With 5 bases clipped from V and 8 bases from J, the junction kept 9 bases outside the gene matches. This CDR3 spans 15 amino acids. The data belong to a study of blood T cell repertoires in COVID-19. Study at large: The origin of the acute and convalescent COVID-19 samples was the United States, Italy and Spain. PBMCs, B-cell-depleted T cells, or T cells were the source of the cDNA or gDNA that made up the material.

Authors' analysis steps: Estimation of nucleated cell counts was performed using reference gene primer amplification. Profiled with immunoSEQ multiplex PCR; TCRdb holds only in-frame clones, not every one. Clone size and V and J calls were adopted from that table, with D and trimming inferred from the DNA. There are fewer than 200,000 clones in the sample; 76% occur only once, and more than 3.5% lies in the top ten. The V and J genes are TRBV19 and TRBJ2-2, with 9 bases identical to TRBD1. The clonotype was recovered from a woman aged 80 or older with acute or convalescent COVID-19. The sequenced sample consisted of peripheral blood. In DNA form, the CDR3 reads TGTGCCAGTAGTGGGACAGGGCCAAGTTCGGGGGAGCTGTTTTTT. Translating gives CASSGTGPSSGELFF. The full variable domain, with the rest looked up from reference TRBV19 and TRBJ2-2, is DGGITQSPKYLFRKEGQNVTLSCEQNLNHDAMYWYRQDPGQGLRLIYYSQIVNDFQKGDIAEGYSVSREKKESFPLTVTSAQKNPTAFYLCASSGTGPSSGELFFGEGSRLTVL.